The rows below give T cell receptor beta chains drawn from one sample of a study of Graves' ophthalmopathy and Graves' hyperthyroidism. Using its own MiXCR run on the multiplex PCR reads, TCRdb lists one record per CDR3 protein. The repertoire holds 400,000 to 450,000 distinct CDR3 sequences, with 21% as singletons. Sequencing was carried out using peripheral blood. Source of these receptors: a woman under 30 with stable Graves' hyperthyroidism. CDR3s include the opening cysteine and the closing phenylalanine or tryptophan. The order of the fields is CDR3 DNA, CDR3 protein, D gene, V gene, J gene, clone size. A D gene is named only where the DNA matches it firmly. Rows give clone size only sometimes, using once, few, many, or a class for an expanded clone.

TGTGCCAGCAGCCTTGACAGGGTTAGGCAGCCCCAGCATTTT	CASSLDRVRQPQHF	TRBD1	TRBV11-2	TRBJ1-5	few
TGTGCCTGGAGTGATAAGACTAGCGGCTACGAGCAGTACTTC	CAWSDKTSGYEQYF	TRBD2	TRBV30	TRBJ2-7	many
TGTGCCAGCAGTTCCCGCGGGACACATCACGAGCAGTACTTC	CASSSRGTHHEQYF	NA	TRBV6-5	TRBJ2-7	few
TGTGCCACCGAAAGTGGGGGACAGGGGGCTCTCTATGGCTACACCTTC	CATESGGQGALYGYTF	TRBD1	TRBV15	TRBJ1-2	NA
TGTGCCAGCAGCTTAGATCCGACTTACTATGGCTACACCTTC	CASSLDPTYYGYTF	NA	TRBV11-2	TRBJ1-2	many
TGTGCCAGTAGTATCTGGGACAGGGCCAATCAGCCCCAGCATTTT	CASSIWDRANQPQHF	TRBD1	TRBV19	TRBJ1-5	many
TGTGCCAGCAGCCTGGGGGGGCGCACTGAAGCTTTCTTT	CASSLGGRTEAFF	NA	TRBV7-9	TRBJ1-1	many
TGTGCCCGCAGGGTGCCCTCTAACTATGGCTACACCTTC	CARRVPSNYGYTF	NA	TRBV30	TRBJ1-2	few
TGTGCCAGCAGCTTAATGGCAGGGGGCACGTTGGAGCAGTACTTC	CASSLMAGGTLEQYF	TRBD1	TRBV11-1	TRBJ2-7	many
TGTGCCAGCAGCCCAGGGGGGACTAGCGGGGCCTACGAGCAGTACTTC	CASSPGGTSGAYEQYF	TRBD2	TRBV13	TRBJ2-7	many